The entry that follows covers one T cell receptor beta chain sequence. This receptor's antigen is unknown. No base qualities exist here, and no much larger clone lies one base off it. The entry originates in a study of T cell responses to AZD1222 COVID-19 vaccine (dated by TCRdb to about 2021). At the level of the whole study: AZD1222 recipients given second doses at about 4 weeks or at about 12 weeks were pooled, since spike-specific TCR depth and breadth were not found to differ between the two schedules. TCR sequencing covered over 230 trial participants: 200 to 210 given two doses of AZD1222 and 26 given two doses of MenACWY control vaccine. Enrollment into the trials was organized by age into subgroups of 18-55, 56-69 and 70-plus years, and those subgroups contained approximately 150, 30 and 60 TCR-sequenced participants, respectively.

Explained via the paper, the time point label denotes: baseline before first vaccination. Vaccinee samples came from UK trials COV001 and COV002, including a single-blind randomized controlled phase 2/3 trial of AZD1222 (ChAdOx1 nCoV-19) in healthy adults. Trial participant PBMC samples were collected at day 0 and day 28 after the second dose for TCRbeta chain sequencing. What the authors observed across the whole study: Conclusions about previously exposed vaccinees are limited, since just six AZD1222 recipients were seropositive for SARS-CoV-2 at baseline. Nearly half of unique spike-specific TCRs reportedly recognized epitopes outside regions mutated in the B.1.351 and B.1.1.7 variants. Most participants were white British and females outnumbered males, and the authors suggested that clonal diversity may have been underestimated. After two AZD1222 doses, spike-specific TCR breadth and depth were significantly higher than at day 0 and than in MenACWY recipients. Because no day 14 peak-response samples were available, the repertoires could be characterized only after the peak T cell response. In the small 56-69-year group, the increase in depth fell short of significance, most likely because of low power. The vaccine-associated CD4 TCRs covered the entire spike protein, and the dominant responses fell in regions 160-218 and 743-854.

The CDR3 regions of human TCRbeta chains were analyzed by immunosequencing. The authors processed their data as follows. Repertoire TCRs were checked for matches against a reference library of SARS-CoV-2-specific TCRs that had been generated using the MIRA antigen-specificity platform. Breadth was defined as the fraction of unique TCRs that were SARS-CoV-2-associated, and depth was defined as the fraction of total T cells that were SARS-CoV-2-associated. Using the MIRA data, each spike-specific TCR was assigned both to the spike region to which the TCR was reactive and to a CD4 or CD8 class. Log10-transformed breadth and depth values were compared by one-way ANOVA with Sidak's multiple comparisons tests. Here the immuneACCESS table is served through TCRdb, limited to in-frame sequences with V and J called. Missing clones are a known gap in these copies; in checked studies unresolved V genes cover under half, and the rest lacks a known reason. That table supplies the V and J calls and clone size; D and trimming were determined from the DNA. The sample contains roughly 100,000 clones, about 94% of them found a single time. The ten most abundant clones make up more than 4% of the sample.

The CDR3 contains 16 residues, cysteine and phenylalanine counted. Left in the record is the CDR3 DNA by itself, 48 bases read in frame from the first base. Per the germline V gene (reference sequence), MNHNY is the CDR1 and SVGAGI is the CDR2. The germline V end is reduced by 4 bases and the J end by 5 bases; junction bases left unmatched: 11. The receptor chain draws on TRBV6-6 and TRBJ2-1, with TRBD2 identical over 7 junction bases. This specimen consisted of peripheral blood, obtained on day 0 of AZD1222 vaccination. This sequence originates from an adult in good health. The DNA sequence reads TGTGCCAGCAGTTCCTTAGGTACTAGCGCCCACAATGAGCAGTTCTTC. It encodes CASSSLGTSAHNEQFF.